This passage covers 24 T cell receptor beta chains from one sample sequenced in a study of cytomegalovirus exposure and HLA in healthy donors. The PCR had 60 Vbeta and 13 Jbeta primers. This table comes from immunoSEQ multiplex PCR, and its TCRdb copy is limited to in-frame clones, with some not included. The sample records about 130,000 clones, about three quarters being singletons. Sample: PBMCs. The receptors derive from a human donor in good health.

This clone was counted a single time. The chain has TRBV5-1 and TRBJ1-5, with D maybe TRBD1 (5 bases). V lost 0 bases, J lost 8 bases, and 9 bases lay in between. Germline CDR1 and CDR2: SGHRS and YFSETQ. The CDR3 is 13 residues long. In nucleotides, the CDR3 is TGCGCCAGCAGCTTGGCCGGGGGAGAGCCCCAGCATTTT. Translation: CASSLAGGEPQHF. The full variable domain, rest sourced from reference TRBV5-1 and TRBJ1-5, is KAGVTQTPRYLIKTRGQQVTLSCSPISGHRSVSWYQQTPGQGLQFLFEYFSETQRNKGNFPGRFSGRQFSNSRSEMNVSTLELGDSALYLCASSLAGGEPQHFGDGTRLSIL.

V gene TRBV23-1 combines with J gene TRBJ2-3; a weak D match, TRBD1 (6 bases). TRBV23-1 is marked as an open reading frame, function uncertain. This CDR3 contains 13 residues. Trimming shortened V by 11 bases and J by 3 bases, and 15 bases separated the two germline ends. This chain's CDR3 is CARKNRETDTQYF. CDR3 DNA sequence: TGCGCCCGAAAAAACAGGGAAACAGATACGCAGTATTTT.

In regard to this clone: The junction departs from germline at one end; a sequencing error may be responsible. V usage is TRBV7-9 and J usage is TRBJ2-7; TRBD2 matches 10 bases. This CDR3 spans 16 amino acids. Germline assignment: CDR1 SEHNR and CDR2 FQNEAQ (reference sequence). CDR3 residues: CSSSTLSGGHSYEQYF. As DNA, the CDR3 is TGTTCCAGCAGCACTCTTAGCGGGGGGCACTCCTACGAGCAGTACTTC.

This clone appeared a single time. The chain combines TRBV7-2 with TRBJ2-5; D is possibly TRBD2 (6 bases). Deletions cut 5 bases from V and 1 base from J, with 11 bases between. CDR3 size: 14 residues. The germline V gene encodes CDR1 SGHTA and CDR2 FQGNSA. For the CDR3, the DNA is TGTGCCAGCAGCAGACGGAGGGCCCAAGAGACCCAGTACTTC. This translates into CASSRRRAQETQYF.

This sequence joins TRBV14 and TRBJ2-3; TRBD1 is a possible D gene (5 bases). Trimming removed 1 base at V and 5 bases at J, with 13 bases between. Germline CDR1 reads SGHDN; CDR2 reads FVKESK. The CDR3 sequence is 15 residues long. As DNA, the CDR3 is TGTGCCAGCAGCCAAGCAAACACCAGGGTAGATACGCAGTATTTT. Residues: CASSQANTRVDTQYF.

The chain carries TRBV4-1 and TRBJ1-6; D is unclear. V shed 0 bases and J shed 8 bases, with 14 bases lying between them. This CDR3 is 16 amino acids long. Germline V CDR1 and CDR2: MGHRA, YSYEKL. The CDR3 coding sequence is TGCGCCAGCAGCCAAGAATCGAGGGCAGTCGATTCACCCCTCCACTTT. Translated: CASSQESRAVDSPLHF.

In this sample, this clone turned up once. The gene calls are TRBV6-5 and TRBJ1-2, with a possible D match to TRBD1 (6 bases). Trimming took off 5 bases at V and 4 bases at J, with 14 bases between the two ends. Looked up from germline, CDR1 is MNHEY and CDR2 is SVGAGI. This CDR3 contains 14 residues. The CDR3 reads CASSQDRDIYGYTF. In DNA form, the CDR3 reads TGTGCCAGCAGTCAAGACCGGGACATCTATGGCTACACCTTC.

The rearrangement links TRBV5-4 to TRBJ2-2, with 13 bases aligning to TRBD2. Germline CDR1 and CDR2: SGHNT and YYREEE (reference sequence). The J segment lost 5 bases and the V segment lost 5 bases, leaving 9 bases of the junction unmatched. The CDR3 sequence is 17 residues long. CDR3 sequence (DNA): TGTGCCAGCAGAACTAGCGGGGGGGCCCAGGGGACCGGGGAGCTGTTTTTT. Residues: CASRTSGGAQGTGELFF.

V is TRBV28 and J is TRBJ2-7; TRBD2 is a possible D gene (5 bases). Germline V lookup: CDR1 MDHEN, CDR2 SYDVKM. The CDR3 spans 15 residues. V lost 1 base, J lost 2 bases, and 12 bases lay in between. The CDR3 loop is CASSLFAGSAYEQYF. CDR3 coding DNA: TGTGCCAGCAGTTTATTTGCGGGTAGCGCCTACGAGCAGTACTTC.

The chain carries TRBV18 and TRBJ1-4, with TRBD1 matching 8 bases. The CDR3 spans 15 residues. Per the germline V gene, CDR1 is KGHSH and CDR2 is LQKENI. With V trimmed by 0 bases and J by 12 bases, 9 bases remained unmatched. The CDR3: CASSPPNRGEAELFF. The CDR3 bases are TGTGCCAGCTCACCACCGAACAGGGGGGAGGCGGAACTGTTTTTT.

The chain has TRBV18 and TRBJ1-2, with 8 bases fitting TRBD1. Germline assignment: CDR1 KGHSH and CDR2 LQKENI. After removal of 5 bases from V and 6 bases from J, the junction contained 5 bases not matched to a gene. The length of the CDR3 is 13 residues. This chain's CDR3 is CASSETGGNGYTF. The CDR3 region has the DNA TGTGCCAGCTCAGAAACAGGGGGAAATGGCTACACCTTC.

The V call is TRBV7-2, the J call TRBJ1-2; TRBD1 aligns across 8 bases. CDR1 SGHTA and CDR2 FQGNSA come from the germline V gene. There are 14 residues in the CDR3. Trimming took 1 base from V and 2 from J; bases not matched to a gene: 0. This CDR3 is CASSLGTGNYGYTF. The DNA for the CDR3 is TGTGCCAGCAGCTTAGGGACAGGGAACTATGGCTACACCTTC.

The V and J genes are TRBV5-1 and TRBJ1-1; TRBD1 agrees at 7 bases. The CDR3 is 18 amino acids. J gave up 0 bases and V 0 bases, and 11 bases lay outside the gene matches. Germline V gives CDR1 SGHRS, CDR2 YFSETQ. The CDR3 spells CASSLEWDSRGLNTEAFF. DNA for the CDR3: TGCGCCAGCAGCTTGGAATGGGACAGCCGCGGGCTGAACACTGAAGCTTTCTTT.

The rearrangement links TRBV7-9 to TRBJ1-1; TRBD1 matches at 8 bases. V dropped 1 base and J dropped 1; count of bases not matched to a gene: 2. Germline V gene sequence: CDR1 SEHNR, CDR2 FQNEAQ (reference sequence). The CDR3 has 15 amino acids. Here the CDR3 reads CASSLVQGGNTEAFF. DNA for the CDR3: TGTGCCAGCAGCTTAGTACAGGGGGGGAACACTGAAGCTTTCTTT.

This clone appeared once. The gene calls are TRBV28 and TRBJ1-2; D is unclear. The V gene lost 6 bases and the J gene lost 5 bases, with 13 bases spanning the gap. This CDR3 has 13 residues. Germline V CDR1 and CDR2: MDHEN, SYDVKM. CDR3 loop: CASSVPQKYGYTF. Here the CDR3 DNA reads TGTGCCAGCAGCGTCCCCCAGAAATATGGCTACACCTTC.

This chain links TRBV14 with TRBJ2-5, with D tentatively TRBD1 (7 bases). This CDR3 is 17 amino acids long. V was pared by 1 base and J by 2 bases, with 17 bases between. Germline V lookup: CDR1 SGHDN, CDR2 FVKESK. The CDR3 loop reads CASSQALARQGQETQYF. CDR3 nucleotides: TGTGCCAGCAGCCAAGCCCTAGCGCGACAGGGTCAAGAGACCCAGTACTTC.

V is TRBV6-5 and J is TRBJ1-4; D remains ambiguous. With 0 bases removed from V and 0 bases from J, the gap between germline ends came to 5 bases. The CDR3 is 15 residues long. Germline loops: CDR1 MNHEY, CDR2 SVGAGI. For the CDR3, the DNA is TGTGCCAGCAGTTACTCGGGCGCAACTAATGAAAAACTGTTTTTT. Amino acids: CASSYSGATNEKLFF.

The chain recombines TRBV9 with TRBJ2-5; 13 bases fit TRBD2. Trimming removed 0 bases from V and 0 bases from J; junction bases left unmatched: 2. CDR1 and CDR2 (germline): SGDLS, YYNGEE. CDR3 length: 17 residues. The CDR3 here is CASSVGGTSGNQETQYF. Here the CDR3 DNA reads TGTGCCAGCAGCGTAGGTGGGACTAGCGGGAACCAAGAGACCCAGTACTTC.

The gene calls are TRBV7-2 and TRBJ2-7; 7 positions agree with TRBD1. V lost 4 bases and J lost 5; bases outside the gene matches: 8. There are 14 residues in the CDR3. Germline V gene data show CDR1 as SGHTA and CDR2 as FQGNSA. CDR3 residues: CASSSRTGLDEQYF. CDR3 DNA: TGTGCCAGCAGCTCACGGACAGGTTTGGACGAGCAGTACTTC.

The CDR3 loop is CASSRGTGEKLFF. The CDR3 coding sequence is TGTGCCAGCTCACGCGGGACCGGTGAAAAACTGTTTTTT. The chain employs TRBV18 and TRBJ1-4; a possible D gene is TRBD1 (5 bases). The CDR3 length is 13 residues. V was trimmed by 4 bases and J by 7 bases, leaving 10 bases between them. CDR1 and CDR2 from the germline V gene are KGHSH and LQKENI.

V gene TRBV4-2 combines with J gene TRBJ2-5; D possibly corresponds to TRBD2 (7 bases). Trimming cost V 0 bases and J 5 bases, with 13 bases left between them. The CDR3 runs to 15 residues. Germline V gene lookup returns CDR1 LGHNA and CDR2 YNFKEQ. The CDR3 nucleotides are TGTGCCAGCAGCCAAGACGGGGGGCAGGGGGAGACCCAGTACTTC. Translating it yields CASSQDGGQGETQYF.

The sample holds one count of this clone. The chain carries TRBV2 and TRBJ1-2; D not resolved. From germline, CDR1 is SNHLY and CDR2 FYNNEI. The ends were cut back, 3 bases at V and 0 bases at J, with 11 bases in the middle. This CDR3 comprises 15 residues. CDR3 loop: CASSEEGQTNYGYTF. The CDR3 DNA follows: TGTGCCAGCAGTGAGGAGGGTCAAACTAACTATGGCTACACCTTC.

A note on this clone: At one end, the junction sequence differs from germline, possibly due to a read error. CDR3 amino acids: CSSSPYQETQYF. The CDR3 DNA follows: TGTTCCAGCAGCCCCTACCAAGAGACCCAGTACTTC. The chain employs TRBV7-9 and TRBJ2-5; D uncertain. The CDR3 sequence is 12 residues long. Germline lookup yields CDR1 SEHNR and CDR2 FQNEAQ (reference sequence).

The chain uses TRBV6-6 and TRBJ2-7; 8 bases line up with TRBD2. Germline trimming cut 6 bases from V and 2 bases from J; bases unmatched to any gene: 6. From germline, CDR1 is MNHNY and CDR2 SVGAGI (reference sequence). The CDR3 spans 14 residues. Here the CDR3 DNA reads TGTGCCAGCAGCGCGGGGGGAGGTACCTACGAGCAGTACTTC. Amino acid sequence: CASSAGGGTYEQYF.